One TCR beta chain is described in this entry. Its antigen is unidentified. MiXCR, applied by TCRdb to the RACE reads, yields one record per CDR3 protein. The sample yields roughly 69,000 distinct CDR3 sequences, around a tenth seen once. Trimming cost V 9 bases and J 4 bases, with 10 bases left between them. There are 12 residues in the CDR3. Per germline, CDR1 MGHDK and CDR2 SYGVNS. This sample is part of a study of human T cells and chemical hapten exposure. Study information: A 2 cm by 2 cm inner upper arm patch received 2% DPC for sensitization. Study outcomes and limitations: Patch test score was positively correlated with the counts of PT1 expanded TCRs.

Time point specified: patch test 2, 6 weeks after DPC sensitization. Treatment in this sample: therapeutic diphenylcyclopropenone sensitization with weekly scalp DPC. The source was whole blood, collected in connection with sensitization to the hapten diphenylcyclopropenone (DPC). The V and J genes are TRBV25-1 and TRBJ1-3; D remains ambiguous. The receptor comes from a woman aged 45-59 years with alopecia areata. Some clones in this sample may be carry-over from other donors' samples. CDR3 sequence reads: CASSNLGNTIYF. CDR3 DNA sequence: TGTGCCAGTAGCAATCTCGGAAACACCATATATTTT.